The T cell receptor beta chain under discussion was sequenced for a study of T cell responses to AZD1222 COVID-19 vaccine listed by TCRdb under 2021. Turning to the overall study: TCR sequencing covered more than 230 trial participants: 200 to 210 given two doses of AZD1222 and about 26 given two doses of MenACWY control vaccine. Trial participants were enrolled into age subgroups of 18-55, 56-69 and 70-plus years, which contained approximately 150, 28 and 58 TCR-sequenced participants, respectively. The paper's findings and limits, for the study overall: Participants were mostly white British, with more females than males. The authors suggested clonal diversity may have been underestimated. Because no day 14 peak-response samples were available, repertoires were characterized only after the peak T cell response. After two AZD1222 doses, spike-specific TCR breadth and depth were significantly higher than at day 0 and than in MenACWY recipients. The whole spike protein was spanned by vaccine-associated CD4 TCRs, and dominant responses were seen in regions 160-218 and 743-854. Conclusions about previously exposed vaccinees are limited because only six or seven AZD1222 recipients were SARS-CoV-2 seropositive at baseline. Epitopes outside the regions mutated in the B.1.351 and B.1.1.7 variants were reportedly recognized by nearly half of the unique spike-specific TCRs. In the small 56-69-year group, the increase in depth fell short of significance, most likely because of low power.

CDR1 and CDR2 are drawn from the germline V gene: ENHRY, SYGVKD. The CDR3 holds 16 amino acids from the cysteine to the phenylalanine. Only CDR3 DNA remains: 48 bases, in frame from the first base. Germline trimming: 7 bases from V, 1 base from J; junction bases outside gene matches: 10. Concerning this clone: No cognate antigen has been identified for it. One base away there is no much larger clone; base qualities are not given.

The CDR3 regions of human TCRbeta chains were analyzed by immunosequencing. The authors' pipeline ran thus. Repertoire TCRs were checked for matches against a reference library of SARS-CoV-2-specific TCRs that had been generated using the MIRA antigen-specificity platform. Breadth was defined as the fraction of unique TCRs that were SARS-CoV-2-associated, and depth was defined as the fraction of total T cells that were SARS-CoV-2-associated. Using the MIRA data, every spike-specific TCR was mapped to the spike region that the TCR reacted to and assigned to either a CD4 or a CD8 class. Log10-transformed breadth and depth values were compared by one-way ANOVA with Sidak's multiple comparisons tests. TCRdb took over this immuneACCESS table, retaining in-frame rearrangements with V and J assigned. Such tables are incomplete; in checked studies, under half of the missing clones stem from an unresolved V gene, and the remainder is unexplained. The D gene and trimming were derived from the DNA, and the V and J assignments and clone size from that table. Across this sample there are more than 110,000 clones, with approximately 90% seen only once. In total, the top ten clones hold about 3.4% of the sample.

In the paper's terms, the time point label means: about 28 days (+/-7) after the second vaccine dose. AZD1222 recipients with second doses at about 4 weeks or about 12 weeks were pooled, because spike-specific TCR depth and breadth did not differ between schedules. Vaccinee samples came from UK trials COV001 and COV002, including a single-blind randomized controlled phase 2/3 trial of AZD1222 (ChAdOx1 nCoV-19) in healthy adults. For TCRbeta chain sequencing, PBMC samples from trial participants were taken at day 0 and at day 28 after the second dose. In this chain, TRBV10-3 is recombined with TRBJ2-1; 7 central nucleotides agree with TRBD1. This sample comprised peripheral blood, obtained 28 days after the second AZD1222 dose. The origin of this receptor is an adult who received the AZD1222 COVID-19 vaccine. At the DNA level, the sequence is TGTGCCATCAACCTACGACAGGGTGAATCCTACAATGAGCAGTTCTTC. The translation is CAINLRQGESYNEQFF.